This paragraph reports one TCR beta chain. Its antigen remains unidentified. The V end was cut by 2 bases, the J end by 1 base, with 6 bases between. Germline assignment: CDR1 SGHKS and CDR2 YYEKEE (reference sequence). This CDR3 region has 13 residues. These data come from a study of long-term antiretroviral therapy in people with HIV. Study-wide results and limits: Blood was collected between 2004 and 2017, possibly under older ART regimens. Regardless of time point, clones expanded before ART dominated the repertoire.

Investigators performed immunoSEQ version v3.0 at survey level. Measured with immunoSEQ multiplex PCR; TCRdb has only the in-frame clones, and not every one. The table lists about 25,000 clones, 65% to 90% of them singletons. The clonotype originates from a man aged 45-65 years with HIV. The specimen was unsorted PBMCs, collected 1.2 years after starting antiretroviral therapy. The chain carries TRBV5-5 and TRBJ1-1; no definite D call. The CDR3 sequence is CASSLGSNTEAFF. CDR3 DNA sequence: TGTGCCAGCAGCTTAGGGTCGAACACTGAAGCTTTCTTT.